The text below deals with one T cell receptor (beta chain). V trimming: 0 bases; J trimming: 8 bases; junction bases outside the gene matches: 7. The germline CDR1 and CDR2 sequences are MGHRA and YSYEKL. The length of the CDR3 is 15 residues. This sample stems from a study of early T cells in non-severe SARS-CoV-2 infection. MiXCR, applied by TCRdb to the 5' RACE reads, yields one record per CDR3 protein. Of about 60,000 distinct CDR3 sequences listed, around 21% are singletons. The chain is built from TRBV4-1 and TRBJ1-2, with TRBD1 identical over 9 bases. The sequence was collected from an adult who was a healthcare worker with PCR-confirmed SARS-CoV-2 infection or an uninfected control (not recorded which). Sequencing was performed on whole blood, taken at baseline. In DNA form, the CDR3 reads TGCGCCAGCAGCCAAGACCATAGGACAGGGGCCGGCTACACCTTC. This sequence encodes CASSQDHRTGAGYTF.